This TCR beta chain was recovered during a study of blood T cell repertoires in COVID-19. Study background: The United States, Italy and Spain provided the acute and convalescent COVID-19 samples. PBMCs, B-cell-depleted T cells, or T cells provided the cDNA or gDNA that made up the material.

As regards this clone: Other DNA sequences in the same sample also yield this CDR3.

Per the original data handling: Amplifying reference gene primers gave estimates of nucleated cell counts. Sequencing used immunoSEQ multiplex PCR; TCRdb keeps in-frame clones, though not all of them. That table is the source of V, J and clone size, and D and trimming were worked out from the DNA. The table includes approximately 150,000 clones, around 89% detected once. V was clipped by 3 bases and J by 1 base, with 9 bases between them. Germline lookup yields CDR1 GTSNPN and CDR2 SVGIG (reference sequence). The CDR3 is made up of 13 amino acids. The chain links TRBV30 to TRBJ1-1; D is uncertain. Sequences were obtained from peripheral blood. The sequence was collected from a woman aged 55-70 years with active COVID-19. In DNA form, the CDR3 reads TGTGCCTGGAGAACGGGTCCGAACACTGAAGCTTTCTTT. It translates to CAWRTGPNTEAFF. Full variable domain (remainder filled in from reference TRBV30 and TRBJ1-1): SQTIHQWPATLVQPVGSPLSLECTVEGTSNPNLYWYRQAAGRGLQLLFYSVGIGQISSEVPQNLSASRPQDRQFILSSKKLLLSDSGFYLCAWRTGPNTEAFFGQGTRLTVV.